This T cell receptor beta chain is drawn from a study of radiation and T cells in renal cell carcinoma. On the study more broadly: Nephrectomy followed 15 Gy stereotactic body radiation by 4 weeks. Study conclusions and caveats: Without pretreatment biopsies, baseline tumor clonotype presence was undetermined. In blood, top tumor clones expanded by 2 weeks, shrinking by 4.

The germline V gene encodes CDR1 SGHRS and CDR2 YFSETQ. The V end was cut by 4 bases, the J end by 9 bases, with 14 bases between. This CDR3 contains 14 residues. Generated by immunoSEQ multiplex PCR, the TCRdb table keeps only in-frame clones and is missing some. This table has 160,000 or so clones, around 90% appearing once. Time point reported: blood 2 weeks post-SBRT. The treatment: 15 Gy SBRT to primary tumor, nephrectomy 4 weeks later. About this clone itself: The antigen remains unidentified.

The starting material was blood, obtained from a patient whose treatment included radiotherapy and nephrectomy. The chain links TRBV5-1 to TRBJ1-6; D may be TRBD1 (5 bases). This clonotype originated in a woman between 45 and 60 years old with renal cell carcinoma. The CDR3 DNA sequence: TGCGCCAGCAGCCCGGGGCCTGCAGGTTCACCCCTCCACTTT. Residues: CASSPGPAGSPLHF.